What follows is one T cell receptor beta chain and its context. Its antigen is currently unknown. Measured with immunoSEQ multiplex PCR; TCRdb has only the in-frame clones, and not every one. The sample has hundreds of thousands of clones; 74% are singletons. V lost 6 bases and J lost 7, with 12 bases in between. This CDR3 region has 12 residues. Germline V CDR1 and CDR2: SQVTM, ANQGSEA. The data stem from a study of shared clonotypes between healthy human individuals. About the research overall: Each donor had three CD4 naive, three CD4 memory, two CD8 naive and one CD8 memory plate.

Study-wide results and caveats: The study found 4.5% to 5% of naive CD4 clonotypes shared across several donors.

This TCR was sampled from a woman in her thirties in good health. The chain recombines TRBV29-1 with TRBJ2-2, with D maybe TRBD1 (5 bases). The sequencing sample was made of memory CD4+ T cells sorted from blood. Subset defined: CD45RA-negative fraction. The CDR3 region is CSVDQGDGELFF. CDR3 coding DNA: TGCAGCGTAGATCAGGGCGACGGGGAGCTGTTTTTT.